One sample yielded the 31 T cell receptor beta chains listed below, sequenced in a study of OX40 agonist ivuxolimab in advanced cancers. Clones were sequenced by immunoSEQ multiplex PCR, and TCRdb holds only the in-frame ones, with some missing. Of tens of thousands of clones listed, nearly 90% are singletons. Source: CD4+ or CD8+ T cells sorted from blood, taken in a trial of the OX40 agonist ivuxolimab. The receptor set was obtained from an adult with an advanced solid tumor such as melanoma, head and neck, liver or kidney cancer.

The gene calls are TRBV5-6 and TRBJ2-7, with D possibly being TRBD1 (5 bases). V lost 1 base and J 3 bases, leaving 8 bases between the germline ends. Germline lookup yields CDR1 SGHDT and CDR2 YYEEEE. The CDR3 is made up of 13 amino acids. In DNA form, the CDR3 reads TGTGCCAGCAGCTTGCGCAGGGTCTACGAGCAGTACTTC. Its protein is CASSLRRVYEQYF.

This clone was detected a few times. The chain uses TRBV7-3 and TRBJ2-3; 9 nucleotides agree with TRBD1. Germline CDR1 SGHTA, CDR2 FQGTGA. Trimming took 2 bases from V and 0 from J; bases not matched to a gene: 3. This CDR3 has 16 amino acids. CDR3 in DNA: TGTGCCAGCAGCTTAGGGACAGGGTCTAGCACAGATACGCAGTATTTT. Protein sequence: CASSLGTGSSTDTQYF.

The chain joins TRBV15 to TRBJ2-5, with 11 bases fitting TRBD1. The germline V gene encodes CDR1 LNHNV and CDR2 YYDKDF (reference sequence). The CDR3 extends over 15 amino acids. Germline trimming cut 6 bases from V and 5 bases from J; bases unmatched to any gene: 8. The CDR3 sequence is CATSDGQGAPETQYF. CDR3 coding DNA: TGTGCCACCAGTGACGGACAGGGGGCGCCGGAGACCCAGTACTTC. The variable domain in full, completed from reference TRBV15 and TRBJ2-5, reads DAMVIQNPRYQVTQFGKPVTLSCSQTLNHNVMYWYQQKSSQAPKLLFHYYDKDFNNEADTPDNFQSRRPNTSFCFLDIRSPGLGDTAMYLCATSDGQGAPETQYFGPGTRLLVL.

A remark on this clone: At the DNA level, this CDR3 is encoded by other sequences in the same sample as well. This chain uses TRBV20-1 with TRBJ1-2; D is perhaps TRBD1 (5 bases). The CDR3 spans 11 residues. V dropped 4 bases and J dropped 3 bases, with 6 bases sitting between them. The V gene's germline CDR1 is DFQATT and CDR2 SNEGSKA (reference sequence). The CDR3 DNA reads as TGCAGTGCTAAGGGGTACTATGGCTACACCTTC. It specifies CSAKGYYGYTF.

The CDR3 DNA sequence: TGTGCCAGCAGCCTGAACACCGGGGAGCTGTTTTTT. Residues: CASSLNTGELFF. V is TRBV28 and J is TRBJ2-2, with unresolved D. Germline CDR1 MDHEN, CDR2 SYDVKM. V was shortened by 6 bases and J by 1 base, with 3 bases between the two germline ends. The CDR3 has 12 residues.

V usage is TRBV2 and J usage is TRBJ1-2; D ambiguous. The CDR3 runs to 13 residues. From germline, CDR1 is SNHLY and CDR2 FYNNEI. Trimming removed 2 bases at V and 3 bases at J, with 7 bases between. CDR3 sequence (DNA): TGTGCCAGCAGTGAAAGGGCAGACTATGGCTACACCTTC. Amino acid sequence: CASSERADYGYTF.

This clone was counted once. This rearrangement joins TRBV7-3 to TRBJ2-1; unclear D gene. Trimming cost V 3 bases and J 0 bases, with 9 bases left between them. The germline V gene encodes CDR1 SGHTA and CDR2 FQGTGA. The CDR3 runs to 15 residues. The DNA for the CDR3 is TGTGCCAGCAGCTTTGTCGGGTCCTCCTACAATGAGCAGTTCTTC. Translating gives CASSFVGSSYNEQFF.

This sequence joins TRBV7-2 and TRBJ1-2, with D unresolved. This CDR3 region has 12 residues. V was shortened by 1 base and J by 7 bases, with 7 bases between the two germline ends. CDR1 is SGHTA, CDR2 FQGNSA, per germline. CDR3 DNA: TGTGCCAGCAGCTTAGAGAGGTCTGGCTACACCTTC. Translating gives CASSLERSGYTF.

The chain couples TRBV7-2 to TRBJ1-2; perhaps TRBD1 as D (6 bases). CDR3 length equals 13 residues. CDR1 SGHTA and CDR2 FQGNSA come from the germline V gene. V lost 5 bases and J lost 5, with 12 bases in between. This CDR3 is CASSRQVGYGYTF. CDR3 in DNA: TGTGCCAGCAGCCGACAGGTCGGGTATGGCTACACCTTC.

This clone was detected only once. The chain recombines TRBV7-8 with TRBJ1-6; no definite D call. The V gene lost 3 bases and the J gene lost 4 bases, with 7 bases spanning the gap. Germline CDR1 and CDR2: SGHVS and FQNEAQ. The CDR3 covers 14 residues. The CDR3 DNA reads TGTGCCAGCAGCTTTACAGATTATAATTCACCCCTCCACTTT. It translates to CASSFTDYNSPLHF. Full variable domain (rest looked up from reference TRBV7-8 and TRBJ1-6): GAGVSQSPRYKVAKRGQDVALRCDPISGHVSLFWYQQALGQGPEFLTYFQNEAQLDKSGLPSDRFFAERPEGSVSTLKIQRTQQEDSAVYLCASSFTDYNSPLHFGNGTRLTVT.

V and J are TRBV29-1 and TRBJ2-3; no firm D call. CDR1 and CDR2 (germline): SQVTM, ANQGSEA. The CDR3 spans 15 residues. The ends were cut back, 4 bases at V and 1 base at J, with 15 bases in the middle. Written as DNA, the CDR3 is TGCAGCGTTGCGGTCGAGCCGGGTCGCACAGATACGCAGTATTTT. Protein: CSVAVEPGRTDTQYF.

The V and J genes are TRBV6-6 and TRBJ1-1, with 8 bases identical to TRBD1. Germline V gene lookup returns CDR1 MNHNY and CDR2 SVGAGI (reference sequence). J was trimmed by 8 bases and V by 5 bases; bases with no gene match: 16. The CDR3 contains 16 residues. The CDR3 sequence is CASSQRTGPGITEAFF. The DNA of the CDR3 is TGTGCCAGCAGTCAGCGGACAGGGCCCGGGATCACGGAAGCTTTCTTT.

The J gene is TRBJ2-2, the V gene TRBV5-4; no firm D call. The CDR3 sequence is 15 residues long. Trimming cost V 3 bases and J 8 bases, with 17 bases left between them. Germline lookup yields CDR1 SGHNT and CDR2 YYREEE (reference sequence). The chain's CDR3 is CASSSGHASPGELFF. The DNA for the CDR3 is TGTGCCAGCAGCTCCGGGCATGCATCTCCGGGGGAGCTGTTTTTT.

The chain is built from TRBV12-5 and TRBJ2-1; tentatively, D is TRBD1 (5 bases). Germline CDR1 reads LGHNT; CDR2 reads FRNRAP. Deletions cut 1 base from V and 5 bases from J, with 9 bases between. The CDR3 extends over 14 amino acids. For the CDR3, the DNA is TGTGCTAGTGGTTTGGGACAGCCAAACAATGAGCAGTTCTTC. Translation: CASGLGQPNNEQFF. The whole variable domain, filled in from reference TRBV12-5 and TRBJ2-1, reads DARVTQTPRHKVTEMGQEVTMRCQPILGHNTVFWYRQTMMQGLELLAYFRNRAPLDDSGMPKDRFSAEMPDATLATLKIQPSEPRDSAVYFCASGLGQPNNEQFFGPGTRLTVL.

The rearrangement joins TRBV5-1 to TRBJ1-6; 9 nucleotides match TRBD1. This CDR3 is 16 amino acids long. Unmatched junction bases numbered 11, after V lost 5 bases and J lost 8 bases. CDR1 SGHRS and CDR2 YFSETQ come from the germline V gene. The CDR3 coding sequence is TGCGCCAGCAGGGAAACAGGGGGCGCTGGGTATTCACCCCTCCACTTT. This encodes CASRETGGAGYSPLHF.

V usage is TRBV7-9 and J usage is TRBJ2-7; D gene uncertain. Trimming left V 0 bases short and J 2 bases short, with 14 bases between. Germline V gene data show CDR1 as SEHNR and CDR2 as FQNEAQ (reference sequence). The CDR3 is 16 amino acids. CDR3 region: CASSLALPRNPYEQYV. DNA of the CDR3: TGTGCCAGCAGCTTAGCGCTGCCAAGGAATCCCTACGAGCAGTACGTC.

The chain links TRBV11-2 to TRBJ2-4, with 9 positions matching TRBD1. This CDR3 has 16 residues. CDR1 is SGHAT and CDR2 is FQNNGV in the germline V gene. Trimming at V came to 2 bases and at J to 1 base, leaving 3 bases not matched to a gene. CDR3 region: CASSLLGQGAKNIQYF. In nucleotides, the CDR3 is TGTGCCAGCAGCTTATTGGGACAGGGCGCCAAAAACATTCAGTACTTC.

This clone is a singleton in its sample. The chain combines TRBV5-4 with TRBJ2-1; 13 nucleotides agree with TRBD2. Trimming removed 4 bases from V and 3 bases from J; junction bases left unmatched: 7. This CDR3 comprises 17 residues. Germline V gene lookup returns CDR1 SGHNT and CDR2 YYREEE (reference sequence). The CDR3 DNA reads as TGTGCCAGCAGCCCAGGACGGACTAGCGGGGGCTACAATGAGCAGTTCTTC. Amino acids: CASSPGRTSGGYNEQFF.

A remark on this clone: One end of the junction varies from germline; a read error may be responsible. The J gene is TRBJ1-1, the V gene TRBV20-1; perhaps TRBD1 as D (5 bases). The V gene's germline CDR1 is DFQATT and CDR2 SNEGSKA (reference sequence). The CDR3 is 11 amino acids. As DNA, the CDR3 is TGCAGTGCTACAGGGAACCCTGAAGCTTTCTTT. It is translated as CSATGNPEAFF.

The V and J genes are TRBV5-1 and TRBJ1-1, with D unresolved. The CDR3 is made up of 14 amino acids. Germline CDR1 reads SGHRS; CDR2 reads YFSETQ. The ends were cut back, 7 bases at V and 1 base at J, with 14 bases in the middle. CDR3 residues: CASSRLQPNTEAFF. DNA for the CDR3: TGCGCCAGCTCCCGCCTACAGCCGAACACTGAAGCTTTCTTT.

The genes are TRBV7-2 and TRBJ2-2, with D possibly TRBD2 on 6 matching bases. The V end lost 2 bases, the J end lost 3 bases, and 10 bases lay between the germline ends. Germline V lookup: CDR1 SGHTA, CDR2 FQGNSA. The CDR3 covers 15 residues. For the CDR3, the DNA is TGTGCCAGCAGCTTATTCGGCGGGGACACCGGGGAGCTGTTTTTT. It encodes CASSLFGGDTGELFF.

This clone was found once. CDR3 sequence: CAWNRLAGVETQYF. CDR3 sequence (DNA): TGTGCCTGGAATAGACTAGCGGGAGTTGAGACCCAGTACTTC. This rearrangement joins TRBV30 to TRBJ2-5; 12 bases agree with TRBD2. Unmatched junction bases numbered 5, after V lost 4 bases and J lost 5 bases. The CDR3 is 14 residues long. Per the germline V gene, CDR1 is GTSNPN and CDR2 is SVGIG (reference sequence).

This clone was detected only once. This rearrangement joins TRBV5-1 to TRBJ2-5; D may be TRBD1 (5 bases). V lost 4 bases, J lost 2 bases, and 12 bases lay in between. Germline CDR1 SGHRS, CDR2 YFSETQ. CDR3 length: 14 amino acids. The CDR3 coding sequence is TGCGCCAGCAGCCCGTCAGGGATTCAAGAGACCCAGTACTTC. It translates to CASSPSGIQETQYF. Drawing the rest from reference TRBV5-1 and TRBJ2-5, the complete variable domain is KAGVTQTPRYLIKTRGQQVTLSCSPISGHRSVSWYQQTPGQGLQFLFEYFSETQRNKGNFPGRFSGRQFSNSRSEMNVSTLELGDSALYLCASSPSGIQETQYFGPGTRLLVL.

The chain combines TRBV6-1 with TRBJ1-1, with D unclear. CDR1 and CDR2 (germline): MNHNS, SASEGT. This CDR3 has 14 residues. Trimming took off 8 bases at V and 0 bases at J, with 13 bases between the two ends. The CDR3 here is CASQQIIMNTEAFF. The DNA for the CDR3 is TGTGCCAGCCAACAGATAATCATGAACACTGAAGCTTTCTTT.

CDR3: CASSPDPRGRGELFF. The CDR3 DNA reads as TGCGCCAGCAGCCCCGACCCTAGAGGACGCGGGGAGCTGTTTTTT. The chain combines TRBV5-1 with TRBJ2-2; D gene ambiguous. Trimming took off 4 bases at V and 7 bases at J, with 17 bases between the two ends. The germline CDR1 and CDR2 sequences are SGHRS and YFSETQ. The CDR3 totals 15 residues.

The chain uses TRBV28 and TRBJ1-5; D call uncertain. Trimming took 3 bases from V and 0 from J, leaving 3 bases between them. This CDR3 is built from 13 residues. Germline CDR1 is MDHEN and CDR2 is SYDVKM. The CDR3 region has the DNA TGTGCCAGCAGTTTGGATAGCAATCAGCCCCAGCATTTT. Translated: CASSLDSNQPQHF.

The gene calls are TRBV5-1 and TRBJ2-5, with no clear D. This CDR3 spans 14 amino acids. Between the trimmed V and J ends, which lost 1 base and 3 bases, there was a span of 10 bases. CDR1 is SGHRS, CDR2 YFSETQ, per germline. The CDR3 loop reads CASSLSRLEETQYF. The CDR3 bases are TGCGCCAGCAGCTTGTCTAGGTTAGAAGAGACCCAGTACTTC.

The table lists this clone with a count of one. This chain connects TRBV7-3 to TRBJ2-1; D may be TRBD1 or TRBD2 (6 bases each). The germline gives CDR1 SGHTA, CDR2 FQGTGA. This CDR3 is built from 16 residues. Trimming cost V 8 bases and J 4 bases, with 21 bases left between them. CDR3: CASAPQGGLPYNEQFF. CDR3 nucleotide sequence: TGTGCCAGCGCTCCTCAAGGGGGGCTCCCGTACAATGAGCAGTTCTTC.

This clone occurred once. J is TRBJ1-5 and V is TRBV5-1, with 7 bases fitting TRBD1. Germline V gives CDR1 SGHRS, CDR2 YFSETQ. This CDR3 has 14 amino acids. After removal of 4 bases from V and 5 bases from J, the junction contained 6 bases not matched to a gene. The CDR3 region is CASSPGQPYQPQHF. The DNA of the CDR3 is TGCGCCAGCAGCCCGGGACAGCCCTATCAGCCCCAGCATTTT.

This clone has only a few counts. The gene calls are TRBV7-3 and TRBJ2-1, with 9 bases matching TRBD2. From germline, CDR1 is SGHTA and CDR2 FQGTGA. V lost 3 bases, J lost 7 bases, and 7 bases stayed unmatched. This CDR3 region has 15 residues. This CDR3 is CASSFSGGSGNEQFF. CDR3 sequence (DNA): TGTGCCAGCAGCTTTAGCGGGGGCTCTGGGAATGAGCAGTTCTTC.

About this clone itself: Other DNA sequences in this specimen translate into the identical CDR3. V is TRBV18 and J is TRBJ2-3; D unresolved. In germline, CDR1 is KGHSH, CDR2 LQKENI. Trimming pared 0 bases from V and 4 bases from J, leaving 5 bases between. The CDR3 totals 13 residues. The CDR3 here is CASSPPSADTQYF. CDR3 DNA: TGTGCCAGCTCACCACCATCCGCAGATACGCAGTATTTT.